The rows below give T cell receptor beta chains drawn from one sample of a study of blood T cells in healthy people across ages. One entry per CDR3 protein, called by TCRdb with MiXCR from the 5' RACE reads. This table holds 1,800,000 or so distinct CDR3 sequences, more than 35% found once. Sequences were obtained from blood. The receptor source for this set is a human donor in good health. CDR3s include the opening cysteine and the closing phenylalanine or tryptophan. D genes are given only for firm matches. Part of the rows lack a size; the others show once, few, many or a class for expanded clones.

v_call	clone_size	d_call	j_call	cdr3_nt	cdr3_aa
TRBV20-1	few	.	TRBJ2-4	TGCAGTGCTAGAGATCAGGCTAGCAGGCACATTCAGTACTTC	CSARDQASRHIQYF
TRBV6-6	.	TRBD1	TRBJ2-7	TGTGCCAGCAGTTACAGTCAGGGGGCGATGGAGCAGTACTTC	CASSYSQGAMEQYF
TRBV20-1	.	TRBD2	TRBJ2-7	TGCAGCGTCAGGACCACTAGCGGGGGGGTCAATGAGCAGTACTTC	CSVRTTSGGVNEQYF
TRBV10-3	few	.	TRBJ2-1	TGTGCCATCAGTGATGGGGGGAAGGGGAGTGAGCAGTTCTTC	CAISDGGKGSEQFF
TRBV20-1	few	.	TRBJ2-5	TGCAGTGCTAGAGATCCGCAGCAAGAGACCCAGTACTTC	CSARDPQQETQYF
TRBV12-5	few	.	TRBJ2-2	TGTGCTAGTGGTTTGATATACAGGGATGCGAACACCGGGGAGCTGTTTTTT	CASGLIYRDANTGELFF
TRBV5-4	.	.	TRBJ2-5	TGTGCCAGCAGCGTGCCTGAGGAGACCCAGTACTTC	CASSVPEETQYF
TRBV7-3	few	.	TRBJ2-6	TGTGCCAGCAGCTTATATCCAGGGGTTCCCTCTGGGGCCAACGTCCTGACTTTC	CASSLYPGVPSGANVLTF
TRBV5-5	few	.	TRBJ2-7	TGTGCCAGCAGCTTAACCCCCAGGAACATCAATCCCTACGAGCAGTACTTC	CASSLTPRNINPYEQYF
TRBV5-1	many	.	TRBJ2-4	TGTGCCAGCAGCTTAGGGGGTCAAAACATTCAGTACTTC	CASSLGGQNIQYF
TRBV5-5	.	TRBD1	TRBJ2-1	TGTGCCAGCAGTCAAGAACCTAGGACAGGAGGTAAAAATGAGCAGTTCTTC	CASSQEPRTGGKNEQFF
TRBV7-3	.	.	TRBJ1-1	TGTGCCAGCAGCTTAACGAGGCGGGGAAACACTGAAGCTTTCTTT	CASSLTRRGNTEAFF
TRBV20-1	.	TRBD1	TRBJ2-7	TGCTGTGCTAGAGCACTAACCCCGTTATACCGGGACAGGGACTCCTACGAGCAGTACTTC	CCARALTPLYRDRDSYEQYF
TRBV4-3	.	.	TRBJ1-1	TGCGCCAGCAGCCAAGAAGCAGGGGCGCGGGCTGAAGCTTTCTTT	CASSQEAGARAEAFF
TRBV7-6	once	.	TRBJ2-5	TGTGCCAGCAGCTCCCTCCTCAGGGGAAAGGGTCGAGAGACCCAGTACTTC	CASSSLLRGKGRETQYF
TRBV4-2	few	.	TRBJ2-7	TGTGCCAGCAGCCAAGAATCTCTGCAGGACGCGGTCTACGAGCAGTACTTC	CASSQESLQDAVYEQYF
TRBV7-3	.	.	TRBJ2-3	TGTGCCAGCAGCTTAGCGGGCGATGACACAGATACGCAGTATTTT	CASSLAGDDTDTQYF
TRBV6-5	.	.	TRBJ2-3	TGTGCCAGCAGAGACATCACCCGGTCCCTCGGGGATACGCAGTATTTT	CASRDITRSLGDTQYF
TRBV12-3/TRBV12-4	.	.	TRBJ1-5	TGTGCCAGCAGTCGTAGGCCGGGCAATCAGCCCCAGCATTTT	CASSRRPGNQPQHF
TRBV18	.	TRBD2	TRBJ2-4	TGTGCCAGCTCAGCGGGGGTAGCCAAAAACATTCAGTACTTC	CASSAGVAKNIQYF
TRBV2	.	.	TRBJ1-4	TGTGCCAGCAGTGAACGCAGGAATGAAAAACTGTTTTTT	CASSERRNEKLFF
TRBV27	few	.	TRBJ2-7	TGTGCCAGCCTTAGGGGGGGTAACTACGAGCAGTACTTC	CASLRGGNYEQYF
TRBV7-2	.	TRBD2	TRBJ2-1	TGTGCCAGCAGCTTAGCGGGGCGGGGGGGCTTAAATGAGCAGTTCTTC	CASSLAGRGGLNEQFF
TRBV9	.	.	TRBJ1-5	TGTGCCAGCAGCGTAGGGGCCCTGCCTAATCAGCCCCAGCATTTT	CASSVGALPNQPQHF
TRBV7-9	.	TRBD1	TRBJ1-1	TGTGCCAGCAGCCCGCGTATAGGACAGGCTAACACTGAAGCTTTCTTT	CASSPRIGQANTEAFF
TRBV10-3	.	.	TRBJ1-1	TGTGCCATCCGAACACCCTCCGGGAACACTGAAGCTTTCTTT	CAIRTPSGNTEAFF
TRBV20-1	few	.	TRBJ1-2	TGCAGTGCTAGAGATAGCAGGAAGGGCTATGGCTACACCTTC	CSARDSRKGYGYTF
TRBV7-8	.	TRBD2	TRBJ2-5	TGTGCCAGCAGCTTAGCGCGAGCGGGGGGCAACCAAGAGACCCAGTACTTC	CASSLARAGGNQETQYF
TRBV4-3	.	TRBD2	TRBJ2-2	TGCGCCAGCAGCCAAAGTGGGGGGGTCACCGGGGAGCTGTTTTTT	CASSQSGGVTGELFF
TRBV6-5	.	.	TRBJ1-5	TGTGCCAGCAGTTCATTCCAGGGAAATCAGCCCCAGCATTTT	CASSSFQGNQPQHF
TRBV7-2	.	TRBD1	TRBJ1-2	TGTGCCAGCAACCTGTTTTACGACAGGGGATATGGCTACACCTTC	CASNLFYDRGYGYTF
TRBV3-1	.	.	TRBJ1-2	TGTGCCAGCAGCCAAGGCGCCCCGGGGCAGATCGTATCCTATGGCTACACCTTC	CASSQGAPGQIVSYGYTF
TRBV29-1	few	TRBD2	TRBJ2-7	TGCAGCGTGGGGACTAGCGGGGGGAACGAGCAGTACTTC	CSVGTSGGNEQYF
TRBV20-1	.	.	TRBJ1-2	TGCAGTGCTAGAGAACGGACAGACTATGGCTACACCTTC	CSARERTDYGYTF
TRBV6-1	.	.	TRBJ1-6	TGTGCCAGCAGTGAAAACGGGGATTCACCCCTCCACTTT	CASSENGDSPLHF
TRBV12-3/TRBV12-4	few	TRBD1	TRBJ1-2	TGTGCCAGCAGGCCAAAGGGGGCACGGTATGGCTACACCTTC	CASRPKGARYGYTF
TRBV6-5	.	.	TRBJ1-2	TGTGCCAGCAGTTACTCAATTTCGGGCGAAGGGGGCTACACCTTC	CASSYSISGEGGYTF
TRBV6-2/TRBV6-3	few	.	TRBJ2-7	TGTGCCAGCGGGGTAGGATTTACCTACGAGCAGTACTTC	CASGVGFTYEQYF
TRBV29-1	.	.	TRBJ2-5	TGCAGCGCCGGGGGCGGGGGCGTACAAGAGACCCAGTACTTC	CSAGGGGVQETQYF
TRBV29-1	few	.	TRBJ1-2	TGCAGCGTTGATCCCGACCAGGCTCGGGGCTACACCTTC	CSVDPDQARGYTF
TRBV28	few	.	TRBJ1-4	TGTGCCAGCAGTTTGGAGGGTGCAGGGGAAAAACTGTTTTTT	CASSLEGAGEKLFF
TRBV12-3/TRBV12-4	few	TRBD2	TRBJ2-1	TGTGCCAGCAGTTCTACTAGCGGGAGCCGCTTTAATGAGAATGAGCAGTTCTTC	CASSSTSGSRFNENEQFF
TRBV4-1	few	.	TRBJ2-1	TGCGCCAGCAGCCATGTCGGTAGCGATGAGCAGTTCTTC	CASSHVGSDEQFF
TRBV5-1	.	.	TRBJ1-1	TGCGCCAGCAGCTTGGAGGGGGTTTCGGGGACTGAAGCTTTCTTT	CASSLEGVSGTEAFF
TRBV21-1	.	.	TRBJ2-1	TGTGCCAGCAGCAAAGAACGAGGATGGGACAGGGGCCCAACTCCCTACAATGAGCAGTTCTTC	CASSKERGWDRGPTPYNEQFF
TRBV20-1	.	TRBD2	TRBJ2-3	TGCAGTGCTAAAGTGAGCGGGGGGAGCACAGATACGCAGTATTTT	CSAKVSGGSTDTQYF